These T cell receptor beta chains were read from a single sample in a study of blood T cell repertoires in COVID-19. Here immunoSEQ multiplex PCR was the method, and the copy in TCRdb shows in-frame clones only, minus some. The sample has 250,000 to 300,000 clones; about nine tenths are singletons. The sample consisted of peripheral blood. The receptors originated from a woman aged 45-65 years who had recovered from COVID-19. Each CDR3 is given with its conserved first and last residue. Each record gives: D gene, J gene, clone size, V gene, CDR3 DNA, CDR3 protein. The D gene is left open where the match is weak. Where a row states a size, it is once, few, many or the class of an expanded clone; other rows omit it.

-,TRBJ2-7,-,TRBV10-1,TGCGCCAGCAGTGAGCGACTAGATCAGTTCTTGCACGAGCAGTACTTC,CASSERLDQFLHEQYF
TRBD1,TRBJ1-3,-,TRBV5-1,TGCGCCAGCACTCTCACGACAGGGGGCGCCGGAAACACCATATATTTT,CASTLTTGGAGNTIYF
-,TRBJ1-2,-,TRBV30,TGTGCCTGGAGGGGATTGGGGGCGGAGTATGGCTACACCTTC,CAWRGLGAEYGYTF
TRBD2,TRBJ2-5,-,TRBV30,TGTGCCTGGAGCCTCTTAGCGGGCGAGACCCAGTACTTC,CAWSLLAGETQYF
-,TRBJ1-2,-,TRBV19,TGTGCCAGTAGCCAGAGCAGGGCACTTGGCTATGGCTACACCTTC,CASSQSRALGYGYTF
TRBD1,TRBJ1-2,-,TRBV5-4,TGTGCCAGCAGCTTGGAACAGGGGGCTAACTATGGCTACACCTTC,CASSLEQGANYGYTF
TRBD2,TRBJ2-2,-,TRBV27,TGTGCCAGCAGTTCCCTACCCATCGGACTAGCGGGAGCGAACACCGGGGAGCTGTTTTTT,CASSSLPIGLAGANTGELFF
TRBD2,TRBJ2-5,-,TRBV11-2,TGTGCCAGCAGCTTAGGTGGACGCGGGGGGGCCCTAGAGACCCAGTACTTC,CASSLGGRGGALETQYF
-,TRBJ2-4,-,TRBV6-2/TRBV6-3,TGTGCCAGCAGTTACCGACAGGTTAAAAACATTCAGTACTTC,CASSYRQVKNIQYF
-,TRBJ2-5,few,TRBV20-1,TGCAGTGCTAGTCGAGGGACACAGGAGACCCAGTACTTC,CSASRGTQETQYF
-,TRBJ1-6,-,TRBV6-5,TGTGCCAGCAGTTACGGGGCAAATTCACCCCTCCACTTT,CASSYGANSPLHF
-,TRBJ1-1,-,TRBV6-5,TGTGCCAGCAGCAACGCTCGCGGGTACACTGAAGCTTTCTTT,CASSNARGYTEAFF
-,TRBJ1-2,once,TRBV7-9,TGTGCCAGCAGCCTGCCGGGTCATGGCTACACCTTC,CASSLPGHGYTF
-,TRBJ2-1,-,TRBV3-1/TRBV3-2,TGTGCCAGCAGTTTTTCCGGGTATTCCTACAATGAGCAGTTCTTC,CASSFSGYSYNEQFF
-,TRBJ1-6,-,TRBV6-5,TGTGCCAGCAGTTACGGTGTCGGGGGAACCCTCCACTTT,CASSYGVGGTLHF
-,TRBJ1-2,-,TRBV3-1/TRBV3-2,TGTGCCAGCAGCCCGACAGAACCGGACTATGGCTACACCTTC,CASSPTEPDYGYTF
TRBD2,TRBJ2-7,-,TRBV11-2,TGTGCCAGCAGCCGTAGCGGGGGCCCCTCCGAGCAGTACTTC,CASSRSGGPSEQYF
TRBD1,TRBJ1-5,few,TRBV4-1,TGCGCCAGCAGCCTCAGACAGGGGGCACAGCCCCAGCATTTT,CASSLRQGAQPQHF
-,TRBJ2-7,-,TRBV28,TGTGCCATCCTTAAAGGGGGCTCCTACGAGCAGTACTTC,CAILKGGSYEQYF
TRBD1,TRBJ1-2,-,TRBV6-5,TGTGCCAGCAGCCGGGACAGAACTAACTATGGCTACACCTTC,CASSRDRTNYGYTF
TRBD2,TRBJ2-5,-,TRBV5-1,TGCGCCAGCAGCTTTAGCCGTCGGCTAGCGGGGGGAGGTTTAGAGACCCAGTACTTC,CASSFSRRLAGGGLETQYF
TRBD1,TRBJ2-2,-,TRBV9,TGTGCCAGCAGCCCCCAGCCGGGACAGGCGAGATTAGCCGGGGAGCTGTTTTTT,CASSPQPGQARLAGELFF
TRBD1,TRBJ1-1,-,TRBV5-1,TGCGCCAGCAGCTTGGACAGGGGCACTGAAGCTTTCTTT,CASSLDRGTEAFF
TRBD1,TRBJ1-3,-,TRBV19,TGTGCCAGTTCGGACAGGCGGGGAAACACCATATATTTT,CASSDRRGNTIYF
-,TRBJ1-2,few,TRBV30,TGTGCCTGGAAGGGGATTTGGCGAGGCTACACCTTC,CAWKGIWRGYTF
-,TRBJ1-1,once,TRBV27,TGTGCCAGCAGCGGACACCCGAACACTGAAGCTTTCTTT,CASSGHPNTEAFF
TRBD1,TRBJ2-3,-,TRBV24-1,TGTGCCACCAGTGACCCCGTGGCAGGGGGCCGGGATACGCAGTATTTT,CATSDPVAGGRDTQYF
-,TRBJ2-6,few,TRBV4-3,TGCGCCAGCAGCCAGGAGGGGCAGTTCTCTGGGGCCAACGTCCTGACTTTC,CASSQEGQFSGANVLTF
-,TRBJ2-1,-,TRBV19,TGTGCCAGTAGCACTTCGTACAATGAGCAGTTCTTC,CASSTSYNEQFF
-,TRBJ2-7,once,TRBV27,TGTGCCAGCAGTTTATCGGACAATTACGAGCAGTACTTC,CASSLSDNYEQYF
-,TRBJ1-3,-,TRBV7-6,TGTGCCAGCAGGGATACGGGGAGCGCTGGAAACACCATATATTTT,CASRDTGSAGNTIYF
-,TRBJ1-2,-,TRBV21-1,TGTGCCAGCAGCAAAGTAATCATCTTACTCTATGGCTACACCTTC,CASSKVIILLYGYTF
TRBD1,TRBJ1-5,once,TRBV4-3,TGCGCCAGCAGCCAAGCGGGACAGAATAGCAATCAGCCCCAGCATTTT,CASSQAGQNSNQPQHF
-,TRBJ1-2,-,TRBV28,TGTGCCAGCAGCCAATCGGGCAGGGGCGGCTACACCTTC,CASSQSGRGGYTF
TRBD1,TRBJ2-5,-,TRBV30,TGTGCCTGGACTCTGACAGGGACGAGGGAGACCCAGTACTTC,CAWTLTGTRETQYF
-,TRBJ2-7,-,TRBV19,TGTGCCAGTAGTATAGCCGGAGCCCCCGGATACGAGCAGTACTTC,CASSIAGAPGYEQYF
-,TRBJ2-7,once,TRBV7-3,TGTGCCAGCAGCTTAACATCGGGGGGCCCGTACGAGCAGTACTTC,CASSLTSGGPYEQYF
-,TRBJ1-3,-,TRBV6-5,TGTGCCAGCAGTTACCGGGGTATCTCTGGAAACACCATATATTTT,CASSYRGISGNTIYF
TRBD2,TRBJ2-7,-,TRBV4-1,TGCGCCAGCAGATCTAGCGGGAGGGGGCACTACGAGCAGTACTTC,CASRSSGRGHYEQYF
-,TRBJ1-1,few,TRBV4-1,TGCGCCAGCAGCCAAGTGCACGGGAGCACTGAAGCTTTCTTT,CASSQVHGSTEAFF
-,TRBJ1-3,-,TRBV6-5,TGTGCCAGCAGCGGTGGGGGGTCTGGAAACACCATATATTTT,CASSGGGSGNTIYF
-,TRBJ2-2,-,TRBV11-2,TGTGCCAGCAGCTACGGACTGGGGTACACCGGGGAGCTGTTTTTT,CASSYGLGYTGELFF
TRBD1,TRBJ2-5,-,TRBV5-4,TGTGCCAGCAGCCTTGGACAGGGACAAGAGACCCAGTACTTC,CASSLGQGQETQYF
-,TRBJ1-1,-,TRBV18,TGTGCCAGCTCACAAACCCACGGGATGAACACTGAAGCTTTCTTT,CASSQTHGMNTEAFF
-,TRBJ1-5,-,TRBV7-8,TGTGCCAGCAGCTTATATCAGGGAGGGATCAATCAGCCCCAGCATTTT,CASSLYQGGINQPQHF
TRBD1,TRBJ1-5,once,TRBV12-5,TGTGCTAGTGGTACAGGGGAAGGTCAGCCCCAGCATTTT,CASGTGEGQPQHF
TRBD1,TRBJ1-4,-,TRBV19,TGTGCCAGCTCCTCCCGGACAGGGGTGGAAAAACTGTTTTTT,CASSSRTGVEKLFF
-,TRBJ2-3,-,TRBV4-3,TGCGCCAGCAGCCAAGATCCCTGGTCAGTTAAACAAAATACGCAGTATTTT,CASSQDPWSVKQNTQYF
TRBD2,TRBJ2-7,-,TRBV30,TGTGCCTGGAGAGGTGCGGGAGATCTCTACGAGCAGTACTTC,CAWRGAGDLYEQYF
-,TRBJ2-5,-,TRBV11-2,TGTGCCAGCAGCTTAGCGGGGTGGGCGGAGACCCAGTACTTC,CASSLAGWAETQYF
TRBD2,TRBJ2-1,few,TRBV27,TGTGCCAGCAGTTTAAGGGTAGCGGGATACTCCTACAATGAGCAGTTCTTC,CASSLRVAGYSYNEQFF
TRBD1,TRBJ2-3,-,TRBV7-3,TGTGCCAGCAGCCCCCGGGACAGTAGCACAGATACGCAGTATTTT,CASSPRDSSTDTQYF
TRBD1,TRBJ1-2,-,TRBV19,TGTGCCAGTAGTATGACAGGGATCTATGGCTACACCTTC,CASSMTGIYGYTF
-,TRBJ1-6,-,TRBV10-3,TGTGCCATCAGACCAGATGATTCACCCCTCCACTTT,CAIRPDDSPLHF
TRBD1,TRBJ1-2,-,TRBV6-5,TGTGCCAGCAGCCCCGGACAGGGGATCGGCTACACCTTC,CASSPGQGIGYTF
TRBD2,TRBJ2-5,once,TRBV19,TGTGCCAGTAGTTCCAGGACTAGCGGGGGGGCGGAGACCCAGTACTTC,CASSSRTSGGAETQYF
-,TRBJ2-7,-,TRBV27,TGTGCCAGCAGTTACCGTAGCTCCTACGAGCAGTACTTC,CASSYRSSYEQYF
TRBD1,TRBJ1-1,-,TRBV10-3,TGTGCCATCAGGGCCGGGACAGAGAACACTGAAGCTTTCTTT,CAIRAGTENTEAFF